Each of the 32 T cell receptor beta chains below was sequenced from the same sample in a study of blood T cells in healthy people across ages. Through a sample-barcoded 5' primer and a J-beta primer mix, a second PCR was run for roughly 7 to 12 cycles. TCRdb re-called the 5' RACE reads through MiXCR, storing one row per CDR3 protein. Of roughly 1.6 million distinct CDR3 sequences listed, about 35% are singletons. The material sequenced was blood. These receptor sequences come from a woman in her thirties in good health.

The V and J genes are TRBV12-3 or TRBV12-4 and TRBJ2-1, with D possibly matching TRBD1 (5 bases). The CDR3 is 13 residues long. Trimming stripped 6 bases from V and 6 bases from J, with 12 bases between. The CDR3 sequence: CASRQGPSNEQFF. The CDR3 DNA is TGTGCCAGCAGGCAGGGTCCCTCCAATGAGCAGTTCTTC.

V gene TRBV10-1 combines with J gene TRBJ2-5, with D possibly being TRBD1 or TRBD2 (5 bases each). This CDR3 is 15 amino acids long. V shed 2 bases and J shed 1 base, with 11 bases lying between them. Germline V gene data show CDR1 as WNHNN and CDR2 as SYGVQD (reference sequence). For the CDR3, the DNA is TGCGCCAGCAGTGAGAGGGGAGACCCCCAAGAGACCCAGTACTTC. Residues: CASSERGDPQETQYF.

This clonotype was seen repeatedly, ten times or more. The chain recombines TRBV7-3 with TRBJ2-3; the D gene is possibly TRBD2 (5 bases). CDR1 SGHTA and CDR2 FQGTGA come from the germline V gene. With 1 base removed from V and 1 base from J, the gap between germline ends came to 9 bases. The length of the CDR3 is 15 residues. The CDR3 region is CASSLMASRTDTQYF. CDR3 DNA: TGTGCCAGCAGCTTAATGGCTAGCCGCACAGATACGCAGTATTTT.

The table lists this clonotype with a count of one. V is TRBV19 and J is TRBJ2-4; D is unresolved. The J call could be wrong; TRBJ2-7 is a better fit for the DNA end. Germline V gene lookup returns CDR1 LNHDA and CDR2 SQIVND (reference sequence). The length of the CDR3 is 14 residues. The CDR3 DNA is TGTGCCAGTAGTATGATGGGCCAACTTGGCGAGCAGTACTTC. Translated, it gives CASSMMGQLGEQYF.

Points on this clonotype: Germline and junction disagree at one end, which may indicate a read error. The J gene is TRBJ1-4, the V gene TRBV19, with TRBD1 as a possible D gene (6 bases). The CDR3 length is 12 residues. Germline CDR1 reads LNHDA; CDR2 reads SQIVND (reference sequence). The CDR3 DNA follows: TGTGCCAGTAGCGTCAGGGGTGAAAAACGGTTTTTT. This codes for CASSVRGEKRFF.

This clonotype has a handful of counts. CDR3 region: CASSEVDRAHEQYF. CDR3 coding DNA: TGTGCCAGCAGTGAAGTGGACAGGGCCCACGAGCAGTACTTC. The gene calls are TRBV6-1 and TRBJ2-7, with TRBD1 identical over 8 bases. Germline lookup yields CDR1 MNHNS and CDR2 SASEGT. V was pared by 1 base and J by 5 bases, with 4 bases of the junction left unmatched. The CDR3 covers 14 residues.

The chain couples TRBV6-5 to TRBJ2-5; 8 positions match TRBD1. V dropped 4 bases and J dropped 11; count of bases not matched to a gene: 15. The CDR3 covers 15 residues. The V gene's germline CDR1 is MNHEY and CDR2 SVGAGI. The chain's CDR3 is CASSLIENRGEEQYF. As DNA, the CDR3 is TGTGCCAGCAGTTTAATCGAAAACAGGGGGGAAGAGCAGTACTTC.

This clonotype was seen only a few times. V usage is TRBV4-1 and J usage is TRBJ2-7; 7 bases fit TRBD2. The trim removed 4 bases at V and 5 bases at J, leaving 8 bases unmatched. Germline V gives CDR1 MGHRA, CDR2 YSYEKL. The length of the CDR3 is 14 residues. The CDR3 reads CASSRGGSMNEQYF. CDR3 nucleotide sequence: TGCGCCAGCAGCCGCGGCGGGAGTATGAACGAGCAGTACTTC.

The rearrangement uses TRBV13 and TRBJ2-4, with 7 bases identical to TRBD1. The J call may be wrong; the DNA end is better matched by TRBJ2-7. The CDR3 runs 15 residues. Per germline, CDR1 PRHDT and CDR2 FYEKMQ (reference sequence). CDR3 sequence reads: CASSPYGTAAYEQYF. CDR3 sequence (DNA): TGTGCCAGCAGCCCGTACGGGACAGCCGCCTACGAGCAGTACTTC.

V usage is TRBV20-1 and J usage is TRBJ2-5; 10 nucleotides align to TRBD2. Near its end, the DNA agrees better with TRBJ2-7, so the J call may be wrong. Germline assignment: CDR1 DFQATT and CDR2 SNEGSKA (reference sequence). The CDR3 covers 14 residues. This CDR3 is CSARGSGGLYEQYF. CDR3 DNA: TGCAGTGCTAGAGGTAGCGGGGGGCTCTACGAGCAGTACTTC.

The chain is built from TRBV15 and TRBJ2-1; 8 nucleotides agree with TRBD2. The germline gives CDR1 LNHNV, CDR2 YYDKDF (reference sequence). The J segment lost 15 bases and the V segment lost 0 bases, leaving 25 bases of the junction unmatched. There are 19 residues in the CDR3. This CDR3 is CATSRDLIAGTFFGLRRFF. The CDR3 DNA reads TGTGCCACCAGCAGAGATCTGATAGCGGGAACTTTCTTCGGCTTGAGGCGGTTCTTC.

The V and J genes are TRBV30 and TRBJ2-4, with D hard to call. Germline assignment: CDR1 GTSNPN and CDR2 SVGIG (reference sequence). V lost 2 bases and J 6 bases, leaving 14 bases between the germline ends. This CDR3 is built from 14 residues. CDR3 sequence: CAWSTGPFTNIQYF. The CDR3 DNA sequence: TGTGCCTGGAGTACCGGGCCGTTTACAAACATTCAGTACTTC.

The chain links TRBV11-2 to TRBJ2-4; D may correspond to TRBD1 or TRBD2 (5 bases each). V was cut by 0 bases and J by 13 bases, with 13 bases left in between. The CDR3 contains 13 residues. CDR1 and CDR2 (germline): SGHAT, FQNNGV. The CDR3 nucleotides read TGTGCCAGCAGCTTAGAGAGGGTAGGGGAGCAGTACTTC. Amino acid sequence: CASSLERVGEQYF.

About this clonotype itself: At one boundary the junction diverges from the germline segment, which might be a read error. The chain employs TRBV6-6 and TRBJ1-4; D remains unclear. There are 13 residues in the CDR3. CDR1 and CDR2 (germline): MNHNY, SVGAGI (reference sequence). CDR3 residues: CTSCGLGPEKLFF. The CDR3 region has the DNA TGTACCAGTTGCGGTCTAGGACCTGAAAAACTGTTTTTT.

The chain carries TRBV20-1 and TRBJ2-3; TRBD2 agrees at 9 bases. Germline V gene sequence: CDR1 DFQATT, CDR2 SNEGSKA (reference sequence). CDR3 length: 15 amino acids. V shed 5 bases, J shed 2 bases, and the junction held 8 bases outside the gene matches. CDR3: CSASSGNPITDTQYF. The CDR3 DNA follows: TGCAGTGCTTCTAGCGGGAACCCGATCACAGATACGCAGTATTTT.

This clonotype was seen just once. A read error may be the cause here, since a much bigger clone is one base away. V usage is TRBV13 and J usage is TRBJ2-1, with D tentatively TRBD1 or TRBD2 (5 bases each). CDR1 and CDR2 from the germline V gene are PRHDT and FYEKMQ (reference sequence). The ends were cut back, 7 bases at V and 8 bases at J, with 18 bases in the middle. The CDR3 is made up of 14 amino acids. In DNA, the CDR3 is TGTGCCAGCAACCCCCCCCAGGGAGCGGATGAGCAGTTCTTC. Residues: CASNPPQGADEQFF.

As to this clonotype: A junction boundary mismatches the germline segment, possibly from a read error. The rearrangement uses TRBV25-1 and TRBJ2-1; the D call may be TRBD1 or TRBD2 (5 bases each). Germline-derived CDR1 and CDR2 are MGHDK and SYGVNS. The CDR3 consists of 12 residues. In nucleotides, the CDR3 is TGTACCAGCAGTGAACTGGGGGACGAGCAGTTCTTC. Protein: CTSSELGDEQFF.

The chain recombines TRBV6-5 with TRBJ2-7; TRBD2 might be the D (6 bases). The CDR3 runs 15 residues. The germline gives CDR1 MNHEY, CDR2 SVGAGI. V was cut by 6 bases and J by 1 base, with 16 bases left in between. Here the CDR3 reads CASSSRRDWSYEQYF. The CDR3 bases are TGTGCCAGCAGCTCCCGCCGGGACTGGTCCTACGAGCAGTACTTC.

J is TRBJ2-3 and V is TRBV5-1, with D perhaps assigned TRBD1 or TRBD2 (5 bases each). The CDR3 runs 14 residues. From germline, CDR1 is SGHRS and CDR2 YFSETQ. Trimming left V 4 bases short and J 2 bases short, with 11 bases between. CDR3: CASSEGPHTDTQYF. Here the CDR3 DNA reads TGCGCCAGCAGCGAGGGACCCCACACAGATACGCAGTATTTT.

V usage is TRBV7-3 and J usage is TRBJ1-1; the match to TRBD1 covers 9 bases. The CDR3 length is 13 residues. From germline, CDR1 is SGHTA and CDR2 FQGTGA. The V gene end was trimmed by 4 bases and the J gene end by 11 bases; junction bases not matched to a gene: 8. DNA of the CDR3: TGTGCCAGCAGCTCCCGGGGACAGGGATTGGCTTTCTTT. This codes for CASSSRGQGLAFF.

The V and J genes are TRBV7-9 and TRBJ2-7, with 7 nucleotides matching TRBD1. Germline CDR1 is SEHNR and CDR2 is FQNEAQ (reference sequence). V lost 5 bases to trimming and J lost 2 bases; unmatched junction nucleotides: 15. The length of the CDR3 is 17 residues. The CDR3 here is CASSESWDGTATYEQYF. The CDR3 nucleotides are TGTGCCAGCAGCGAAAGCTGGGATGGGACAGCAACCTACGAGCAGTACTTC.

V is TRBV7-9 and J is TRBJ1-2; 9 bases fit TRBD1. The CDR3 length is 16 residues. From germline, CDR1 is SEHNR and CDR2 FQNEAQ (reference sequence). Losses at the gene ends were 0 bases for V and 6 bases for J; bases not matched to a gene: 8. The CDR3 region is CASSLATGGEKNGYTF. The CDR3 DNA is TGTGCCAGCAGCTTAGCCACAGGGGGCGAGAAGAATGGCTACACCTTC.

This sequence joins TRBV28 and TRBJ1-5; 8 bases map to TRBD1. Trimming took 6 bases from V and 5 from J; bases not matched to a gene: 15. The germline V gene has CDR1 MDHEN and CDR2 SYDVKM. The CDR3 is 17 amino acids. The CDR3 DNA reads as TGTGCCAGCAGACCGACAGGGGAATTATTAGTATATCAGCCCCAGCATTTT. Translating it yields CASRPTGELLVYQPQHF. Complete variable domain (other parts from reference TRBV28 and TRBJ1-5): DVKVTQSSRYLVKRTGEKVFLECVQDMDHENMFWYRQDPGLGLRLIYFSYDVKMKEKGDIPEGYSVSREKKERFSLILESASTNQTSMYLCASRPTGELLVYQPQHFGDGTRLSIL.

A few counts support this clonotype. The rearrangement uses TRBV20-1 and TRBJ2-7; D is possibly TRBD2 (6 bases). V lost 5 bases and J 5 bases, leaving 19 bases between the germline ends. From germline, CDR1 is DFQATT and CDR2 SNEGSKA (reference sequence). This CDR3 comprises 14 residues. This CDR3 reads CSAHRRRGMDEQYF. CDR3 coding DNA: TGCAGTGCTCACCGGAGGCGCGGGATGGACGAGCAGTACTTC.

The J gene is TRBJ2-3, the V gene TRBV20-1, with TRBD2 identical over 12 bases. The CDR3 loop spans 16 amino acids. V was clipped by 5 bases and J by 13 bases; unmatched bases: 19. Germline V lookup: CDR1 DFQATT, CDR2 SNEGSKA (reference sequence). The CDR3 DNA sequence: TGCAGTGCTCCCGACCTGACTAGCGGGAGATTTCAAGTAAAGTATTTT. Protein product: CSAPDLTSGRFQVKYF.

The chain has TRBV10-3 and TRBJ1-4; no firm D call. V was clipped by 2 bases and J by 8 bases, with 9 bases between them. CDR1 and CDR2 from the germline V gene are ENHRY and SYGVKD. The CDR3 spans 13 residues. As DNA, the CDR3 is TGTGCCATCAGTGAGGCCCCTAGGGAAAAACTGTTTTTT. It translates to CAISEAPREKLFF.

The chain couples TRBV20-1 to TRBJ1-1; D is unclear. Germline CDR1 and CDR2: DFQATT and SNEGSKA (reference sequence). This CDR3 contains 13 residues. Trimming removed 0 bases from V and 11 bases from J, with 16 bases in between. This CDR3 reads CSARDRQKRWAFF. The CDR3, as DNA: TGCAGTGCTAGAGATCGACAAAAACGTTGGGCTTTCTTT.

The V call is TRBV11-2, the J call TRBJ2-1; the match to TRBD1 covers 7 bases. The CDR3 totals 15 residues. After removal of 3 bases from V and 2 bases from J, the junction contained 4 bases not matched to a gene. Germline V lookup: CDR1 SGHAT, CDR2 FQNNGV. As DNA, the CDR3 is TGTGCCAGCAGCTTCAACAGGGGTACCTACAATGAGCAGTTCTTC. Translation: CASSFNRGTYNEQFF.

This clonotype was observed a handful of times. The rearrangement uses TRBV6-1 and TRBJ2-7, with 7 bases matching TRBD2. V trimming: 0 bases; J trimming: 5 bases; junction bases outside the gene matches: 7. Germline CDR1 MNHNS, CDR2 SASEGT. CDR3 length equals 15 residues. CDR3: CASSEALRGENEQYF. The CDR3 DNA reads TGTGCCAGCAGTGAAGCGCTTCGGGGGGAAAACGAGCAGTACTTC.

This clonotype was found a few times. Written as DNA, the CDR3 is TGCGCCAGCAGCTTGGAGGGCGTAGGGCAGAAAAGCTACGAGCAGTACTTC. Translation: CASSLEGVGQKSYEQYF. The rearrangement joins TRBV5-1 to TRBJ2-7; D is ambiguous. CDR1 and CDR2 from the germline V gene are SGHRS and YFSETQ. V shed 0 bases and J shed 3 bases, with 19 bases lying between them. CDR3 length equals 17 residues.

The J gene is TRBJ2-1, the V gene TRBV28; D uncertain. This CDR3 spans 18 amino acids. The V end was cut by 6 bases, the J end by 0 bases, with 21 bases between. Germline-derived CDR1 and CDR2 are MDHEN and SYDVKM. CDR3 nucleotides: TGTGCCAGCAGCCGAAAACCAGGATTCCTGAGCTCCTACAATGAGCAGTTCTTC. This sequence encodes CASSRKPGFLSSYNEQFF. Using reference TRBV28 and TRBJ2-1 for the parts outside the CDR3, the full variable domain is DVKVTQSSRYLVKRTGEKVFLECVQDMDHENMFWYRQDPGLGLRLIYFSYDVKMKEKGDIPEGYSVSREKKERFSLILESASTNQTSMYLCASSRKPGFLSSYNEQFFGPGTRLTVL.

This clonotype was detected a few times. This rearrangement joins TRBV11-2 to TRBJ2-7; 10 positions match TRBD1. Germline CDR1 and CDR2: SGHAT and FQNNGV. The CDR3 has 15 residues. V was pared by 6 bases and J by 2 bases, with 7 bases of the junction left unmatched. The CDR3 here is CASSLGQGYPYEQYF. CDR3 bases: TGTGCCAGCAGTTTGGGACAGGGGTACCCCTACGAGCAGTACTTC.